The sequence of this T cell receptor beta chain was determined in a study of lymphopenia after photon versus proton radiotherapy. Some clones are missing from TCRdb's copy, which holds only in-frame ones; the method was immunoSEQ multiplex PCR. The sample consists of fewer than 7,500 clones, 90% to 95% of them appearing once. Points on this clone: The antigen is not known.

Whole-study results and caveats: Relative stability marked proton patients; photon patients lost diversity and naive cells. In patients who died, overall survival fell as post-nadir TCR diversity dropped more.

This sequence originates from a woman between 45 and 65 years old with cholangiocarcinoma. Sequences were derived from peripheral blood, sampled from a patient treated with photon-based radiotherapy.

In DNA form, the CDR3 reads TGCAGCGTTGGGGAGTTACCTACGCAGTATTTT. It specifies CSVGELPTQYF. This chain uses TRBV29-1 with TRBJ2-3; the D gene is possibly TRBD2 (5 bases). V was cut by 4 bases and J by 8 bases, with 10 bases left in between. CDR3 size: 11 residues. Per the germline V gene, CDR1 is SQVTM and CDR2 is ANQGSEA.